These 8 T cell receptor beta chains were all obtained from the same sample, sequenced in a study of CD8 T cells in ankylosing spondylitis. TCRdb processed the 5' RACE reads anew with MiXCR; each CDR3 protein has one entry. The sample lists about 36,000 distinct CDR3 sequences, approximately 9.9% occurring once. Source material: synovial fluid, either unsorted or a sorted T cell fraction (not recorded which). These receptors all stem from a male donor with ankylosing spondylitis.

The chain couples TRBV4-3 to TRBJ2-1; 8 bases line up with TRBD2. V lost 1 base and J lost 2; bases outside the gene matches: 10. The CDR3 has 18 residues. Germline V gene data show CDR1 as LGHNA and CDR2 as YSLEER. CDR3 region: CASSQGREGRRAYNEQFF. The CDR3 DNA is TGCGCCAGCAGCCAAGGACGGGAGGGAAGAAGGGCCTACAATGAGCAGTTCTTC.

The rearrangement uses TRBV5-1 and TRBJ2-3, with 13 bases matching TRBD2. The CDR3 contains 16 residues. Germline V gene data show CDR1 as SGHRS and CDR2 as YFSETQ. The V segment lost 3 bases and the J segment 5 bases; nucleotides outside the gene matches: 6. The CDR3 here is CASSSQTSGRRDTQYF. CDR3 in DNA: TGCGCCAGCAGCTCGCAGACTAGCGGGAGGAGAGATACGCAGTATTTT.

The sample holds many counts of this clonotype. The V and J genes are TRBV29-1 and TRBJ2-1; a possible D gene is TRBD1 (6 bases). V lost 5 bases, J lost 0 bases, and 20 bases lay in between. The germline gives CDR1 SQVTM, CDR2 ANQGSEA. There are 17 residues in the CDR3. The CDR3 sequence: CSVFGIRQDSSYNEQFF. The CDR3 DNA sequence: TGCAGCGTTTTCGGCATCCGACAGGATAGCTCCTACAATGAGCAGTTCTTC.

This clonotype was counted between two and nine times. This chain links TRBV14 with TRBJ1-2, with D possibly matching TRBD1 (6 bases). Looked up from germline, CDR1 is SGHDN and CDR2 is FVKESK. V lost 3 bases, J lost 8 bases, and 13 bases lay in between. This CDR3 comprises 13 residues. CDR3 nucleotide sequence: TGTGCCAGCAGCCAGGGCAGGGGTAAAGGCTACACCTTC. Residues: CASSQGRGKGYTF.

This clonotype was seen a few times. This chain uses TRBV27 with TRBJ1-5; TRBD1 is a possible D gene (5 bases). The CDR3 covers 16 residues. With 0 bases removed from V and 2 bases from J, the gap between germline ends came to 11 bases. The germline V gene encodes CDR1 MNHEY and CDR2 SMNVEV (reference sequence). CDR3 nucleotides: TGTGCCAGCAGTTTATCGAGTGGGGGGGGCAATCAGCCCCAGCATTTT. Its translation: CASSLSSGGGNQPQHF.

This chain connects TRBV19 to TRBJ1-1; the D is unclear. The V end lost 3 bases, the J end lost 1 base, and 3 bases lay between the germline ends. CDR1 is LNHDA and CDR2 is SQIVND in the germline V gene (reference sequence). This CDR3 region has 12 residues. CDR3 protein: CASSIQNTEAFF. The CDR3 DNA reads TGTGCCAGTAGTATCCAGAACACTGAAGCTTTCTTT.

This clonotype has only a few counts. A much larger clone differs from this one at a single base, so this may be a read error. The chain is built from TRBV25-1 and TRBJ1-1; D is ambiguous. Germline lookup yields CDR1 MGHDK and CDR2 SYGVNS. This CDR3 spans 13 amino acids. Here the CDR3 reads CANSEISGLEAFF. CDR3 nucleotide sequence: TGTGCCAACAGTGAAATATCCGGCCTAGAAGCTTTCTTT.

The chain is built from TRBV6-1 and TRBJ2-2; 8 bases fit TRBD2. Per germline, CDR1 MNHNS and CDR2 SASEGT. The V segment lost 5 bases and the J segment 1 base; nucleotides outside the gene matches: 6. CDR3 length: 16 residues. CDR3 amino acids: CASSLGLAQNTGELFF. For the CDR3, the DNA is TGTGCCAGCAGTCTAGGACTAGCTCAGAACACCGGGGAGCTGTTTTTT.